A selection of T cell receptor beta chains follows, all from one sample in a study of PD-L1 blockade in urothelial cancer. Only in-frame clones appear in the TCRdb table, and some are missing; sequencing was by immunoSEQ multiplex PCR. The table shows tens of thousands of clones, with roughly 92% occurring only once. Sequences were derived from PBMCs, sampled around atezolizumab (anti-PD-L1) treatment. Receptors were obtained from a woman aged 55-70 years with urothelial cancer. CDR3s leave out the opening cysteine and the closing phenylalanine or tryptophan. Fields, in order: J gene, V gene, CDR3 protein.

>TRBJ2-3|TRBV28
ASTRRGPGTDTQY
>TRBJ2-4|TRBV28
ASSQREALQY
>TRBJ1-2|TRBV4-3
ASSQERTGGGGYT
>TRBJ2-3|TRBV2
ASTGQRSGRVPDTQY
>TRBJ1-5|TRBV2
ASSLPSNQPQH
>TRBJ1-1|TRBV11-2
ASSFEYTEAF
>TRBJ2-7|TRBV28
ASTGRKISSYEQY
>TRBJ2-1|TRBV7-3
ASSPSLYNEQF
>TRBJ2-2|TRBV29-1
SAVGSGGLDGELF
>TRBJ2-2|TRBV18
ASALGSGTANTGELF
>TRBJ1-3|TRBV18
ASSKTGTGNTIY
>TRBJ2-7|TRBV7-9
ASSSTGASYEQY
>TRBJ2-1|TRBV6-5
ASTNSGSDYNEQF
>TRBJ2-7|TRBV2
ASSNSGRGAAEQY
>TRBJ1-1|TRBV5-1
ASSLTGAEYTEAF
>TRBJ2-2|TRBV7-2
ASSLSRAGTTGELF
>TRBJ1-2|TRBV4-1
ASSQGLRQYANYGYT
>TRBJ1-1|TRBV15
ATSRDPGYGTEAF
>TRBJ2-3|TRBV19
ASSIQAGTSTDTQY
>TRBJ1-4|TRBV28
ASSSFEGANEKLF
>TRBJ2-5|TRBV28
ASSSEDSILFQETQY
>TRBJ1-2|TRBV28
ASSLGVGQGLYRYT
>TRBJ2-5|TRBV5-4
ASSFPGRGQETQY
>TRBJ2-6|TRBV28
ASTMTVPDSGANVLT
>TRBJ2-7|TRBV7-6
ASSRGSGGRASYEQY
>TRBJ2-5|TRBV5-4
ASSRDRPSQETQY
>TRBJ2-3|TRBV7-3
ASSLTLAGTTDTQY
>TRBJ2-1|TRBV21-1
ASSKSGTSIDNEQF
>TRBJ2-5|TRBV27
ASSLIGQAETQY
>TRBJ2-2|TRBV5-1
ASRSGGEMNTGELF
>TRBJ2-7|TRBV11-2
ASRVHPGQGAYEQY
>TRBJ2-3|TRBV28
ASSLYTDTQY
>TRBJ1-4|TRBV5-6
ASSLKTGGSNEKLF
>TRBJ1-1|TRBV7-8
ASSAAEGNTEAF
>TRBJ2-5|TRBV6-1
ASAEWGQETQY
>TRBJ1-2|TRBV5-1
ASRSSGSHGYT